This T cell receptor (beta chain) was found in a study of PD-1 blockade in classical Hodgkin lymphoma (dated by TCRdb to 2020 to 2022). Describing the broader study: Nivolumab dosing was 3 mg/kg intravenously every 2 weeks, continuing until either disease progression or unacceptable toxicity. The study used TCR beta sequencing and CyTOF to define a peripheral blood immune signature of response to PD-1 blockade in classical Hodgkin lymphoma. Beyond this particular receptor, the publication reports: Lower diversity was seen in patients whose nivolumab began less than 1 year after ASCT, and these patients were left out of later analyses so that immune reconstitution would not confound the results. Newly diagnosed patients were reported to have lower baseline TCR diversity than healthy donors, and relapsed/refractory patients were reported to have lower baseline TCR diversity still. Trial patients with a complete response had baseline diversity similar to that of newly diagnosed patients, while partial responders and progressors had significantly lower diversity. By C4D1, a significant rise was seen in CD4+ TCR diversity but not in CD8+ TCR diversity (p=0.0027 vs p=0.16), and the rise was most apparent among complete responders (p=0.02). Only a single clinical trial cohort was studied, and what caused the repertoire differences, possibly disease activity or prior therapy, remained undefined.

The time point label here, explained by the study, means: cycle 4 day 1 (C4D1), after about 6 weeks of nivolumab. Every trial patient had relapsed following autologous stem cell transplantation, and prior brentuximab vedotin exposure was what differed among cohorts A, B and C. CD4+ T cells were purified from thawed PBMCs by magnetic negative selection with a Miltenyi CD4+ T cell isolation kit. A total of more than 55 patients with relapsed/refractory classical Hodgkin lymphoma made up the trial cohort, and each patient's best overall response was complete response, partial response or progressive disease. In the multi-cohort phase II CheckMate 205 trial, trial patients received single-agent nivolumab. An independent review committee assessed best overall response using the 2007 International Working Group response criteria. PBMCs from the trial were collected at three points: immediately before nivolumab initiation (C1D1), and during therapy at cycle 2 day 1 and cycle 4 day 1. After peripheral blood was drawn into 8 mL Vacutainer Cell Preparation Tubes, PBMCs were isolated by centrifugation and then cryopreserved. Purified CD4+ and CD8+ fractions were prepared only for cases in which an additional PBMC sample was available. On LS columns in a quadroMACS separator, the magnetically labelled cells were depleted, and the flow-through was collected as the purified fraction.

This clone has only a few counts. The antigen it binds to is not known. It has no much larger one-base neighbor in the sample; base qualities were not kept. Relative to germline, V is missing 2 bases and J is missing 4 bases, with 4 bases of the junction outside any gene match. Looking up the germline V gene (reference sequence) yields CDR1 SEHNR and CDR2 FQNEAQ. CDR3 length: 14 amino acids, cysteine to phenylalanine. Only the CDR3 part of the read is kept: 42 bases, read in frame from the first base. Genomic DNA was extracted with the Qiagen DNeasy kit from unsorted PBMCs and from negatively selected CD4+ and CD8+ fractions. Amplification of TCR beta CDR3 regions was done by immunoSEQ multiplex PCR with primers that anneal to V and J segments. A synthetic immune receptor repertoire was used to minimize amplification bias, and remaining bias was computationally removed after sequencing. Processing in the source paper ran as follows. Custom Python scripts were used to quantify repertoire diversity as the Shannon entropy index. Unsorted, CD4+ and CD8+ repertoires were examined separately, except in combined analyses, for which CD4+ and CD8+ sequences were merged in silico. A clone was considered expanded if an increase in frequency of at least 2-fold after treatment relative to C1D1 was found, and a pseudocount of 0.5 was applied to clones undetected at baseline. Singleton clones were defined as clones with 0 or 1 copy at C1D1, and non-singleton clones were defined as clones with 2 or more copies. Clones expanded in unsorted samples were labelled as CD4+, CD8+ or unknown by matching protein sequences in sorted samples from the same patient. Wilcoxon tests on paired samples were used to test changes in diversity from C1D1 to C4D1. TCRdb stores this immuneACCESS table with in-frame sequences only. Part of the clones is absent; in the studies checked, under half of the shortfall reflects unresolved V genes, and no reason is known for the rest. V and J calls and clone size are given by that table; D and trimming were obtained from the DNA. This sample comprises 25,000 to 35,000 clones, approximately 85% of them detected only once. The top ten clonotypes cover around 2.4% of the sample.

This chain joins TRBV7-9 to TRBJ1-2; TRBD1 agrees with 7 junctional bases. This sequence was found in a human donor with classical Hodgkin lymphoma. This sample comprised CD4+ T cells from blood, obtained before the fourth cycle of nivolumab. The nucleotide sequence is TGTGCCAGCAGCTTAAGGACAGGCCCCTATGGCTACACCTTC. Protein translation: CASSLRTGPYGYTF.